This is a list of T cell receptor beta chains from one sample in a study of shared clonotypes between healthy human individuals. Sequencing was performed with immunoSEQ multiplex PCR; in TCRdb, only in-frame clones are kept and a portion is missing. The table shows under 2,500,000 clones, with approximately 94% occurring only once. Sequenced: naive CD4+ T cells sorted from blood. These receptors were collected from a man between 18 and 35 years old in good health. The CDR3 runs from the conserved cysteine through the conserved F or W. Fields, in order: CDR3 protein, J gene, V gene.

CASSDLNRGGDIQYF TRBJ2-4 TRBV10-2
CASGPGHPYEQYF TRBJ2-7 TRBV5-1
CASSPTGNYGYTF TRBJ1-2 TRBV2
CASSFRDSNTGELFF TRBJ2-2 TRBV5-5
CSVRVGGPNYEQYF TRBJ2-7 TRBV29-1
CASRALDRGTAEAFF TRBJ1-1 TRBV2
CASSGKAGVYEQYF TRBJ2-7 TRBV2
CASQASPWGNEQFF TRBJ2-1 TRBV7-8
CASSFTGGNEKLFF TRBJ1-4 TRBV5-1
CSVEDPIWRANYGYTF TRBJ1-2 TRBV29-1
CASSLNSDPNQPQHF TRBJ1-5 TRBV7-9
CASRQGRPEGEQYF TRBJ2-7 TRBV6-5
CSVEKGTEAFF TRBJ1-1 TRBV29-1
CASSQEAGGRYEQYF TRBJ2-7 TRBV5-4
CASSLTAGTGAYEQYF TRBJ2-7 TRBV5-1
CASSLDGGRAPDTQYF TRBJ2-3 TRBV11-2